This T cell receptor (beta chain) emerged from a study of blood T cell repertoires in COVID-19. The wider study: Acute and convalescent COVID-19 specimens originated in the United States, Italy and Spain. T cells, B-cell-depleted T cells, or PBMCs supplied cDNA or gDNA.

For this clone: Other DNA sequences in this sample translate to the same CDR3.

This CDR3 is built from 15 residues. Deletions cut 2 bases from V and 2 bases from J, with 8 bases between. Germline V gene sequence: CDR1 SGHRS, CDR2 YFSETQ. Per the authors' pipeline: Amplifying reference gene primers gave estimates of nucleated cell counts. The protocol was immunoSEQ multiplex PCR, while the TCRdb copy is restricted to in-frame clones and leaves out a portion. Clone size and V and J calls were adopted from that table, with D and trimming inferred from the DNA. The sample has a few hundred thousand clones, approximately 86% seen once. The TCR comes from a woman aged 50 to 60 with active or convalescent COVID-19. The genes are TRBV5-1 and TRBJ2-6, with D perhaps matching TRBD1 (6 bases). The sequenced sample consisted of peripheral blood. The CDR3 protein is CASSFGGTGANVLTF. Written as DNA, the CDR3 is TGCGCCAGCAGCTTTGGGGGCACTGGGGCCAACGTCCTGACTTTC.